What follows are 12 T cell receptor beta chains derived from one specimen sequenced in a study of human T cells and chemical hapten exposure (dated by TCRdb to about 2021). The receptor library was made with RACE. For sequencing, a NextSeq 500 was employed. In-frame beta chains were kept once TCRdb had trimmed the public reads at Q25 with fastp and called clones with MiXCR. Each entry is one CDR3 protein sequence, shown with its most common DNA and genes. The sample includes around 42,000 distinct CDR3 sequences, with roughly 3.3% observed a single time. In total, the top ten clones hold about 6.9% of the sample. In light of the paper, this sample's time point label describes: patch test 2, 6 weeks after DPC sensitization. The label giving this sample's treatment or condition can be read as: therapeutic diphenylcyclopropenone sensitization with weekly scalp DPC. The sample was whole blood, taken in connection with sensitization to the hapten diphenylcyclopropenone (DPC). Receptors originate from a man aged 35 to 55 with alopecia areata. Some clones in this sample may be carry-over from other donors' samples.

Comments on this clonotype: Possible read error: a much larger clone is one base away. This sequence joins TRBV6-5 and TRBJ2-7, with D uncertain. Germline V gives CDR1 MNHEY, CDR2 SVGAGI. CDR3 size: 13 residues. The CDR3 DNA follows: TGTGCCATCAGTTCCGCGTCGGGCTACGAGCAGTACTTC. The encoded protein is CAISSASGYEQYF.

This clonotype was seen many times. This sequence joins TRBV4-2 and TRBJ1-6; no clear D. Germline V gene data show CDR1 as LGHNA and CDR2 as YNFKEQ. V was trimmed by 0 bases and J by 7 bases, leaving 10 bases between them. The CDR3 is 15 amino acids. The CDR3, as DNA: TGTGCCAGCAGCCAAGAATTACAGCTCAATTCACCCCTCCACTTT. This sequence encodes CASSQELQLNSPLHF.

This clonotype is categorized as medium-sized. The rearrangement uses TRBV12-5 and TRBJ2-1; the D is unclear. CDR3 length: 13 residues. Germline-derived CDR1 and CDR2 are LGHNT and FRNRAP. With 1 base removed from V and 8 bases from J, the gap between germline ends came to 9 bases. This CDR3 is CASGLGLAYEQFF. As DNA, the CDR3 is TGTGCTAGTGGTTTGGGCTTGGCGTATGAGCAGTTCTTC.

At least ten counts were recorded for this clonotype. The CDR3 protein is CSHSRSGDTQYF. Written as DNA, the CDR3 is TGCAGCCACTCACGTTCTGGCGATACGCAGTATTTT. The V gene is TRBV29-1, the J gene TRBJ2-3, with D uncertain. The CDR3 is made up of 12 amino acids. Trimming removed 8 bases at V and 6 bases at J, with 15 bases between. CDR1 SQVTM and CDR2 ANQGSEA come from the germline V gene.

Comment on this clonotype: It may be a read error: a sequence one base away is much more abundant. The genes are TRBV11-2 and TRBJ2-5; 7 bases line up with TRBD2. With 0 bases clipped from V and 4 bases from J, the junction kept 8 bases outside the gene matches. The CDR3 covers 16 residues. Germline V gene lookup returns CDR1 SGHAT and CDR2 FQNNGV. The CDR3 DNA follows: TGTGCCAGCAGCTTAGATAACGGGAGGCTTCCAGAGACCCAGTACTTC. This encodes CASSLDNGRLPETQYF.

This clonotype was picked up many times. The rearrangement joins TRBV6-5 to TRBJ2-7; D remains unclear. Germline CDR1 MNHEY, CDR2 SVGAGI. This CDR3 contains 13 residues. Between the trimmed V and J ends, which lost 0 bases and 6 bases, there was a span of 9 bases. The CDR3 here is CASSYSFLSEQYF. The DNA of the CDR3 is TGTGCCAGCAGTTACTCATTTCTTTCCGAGCAGTACTTC.

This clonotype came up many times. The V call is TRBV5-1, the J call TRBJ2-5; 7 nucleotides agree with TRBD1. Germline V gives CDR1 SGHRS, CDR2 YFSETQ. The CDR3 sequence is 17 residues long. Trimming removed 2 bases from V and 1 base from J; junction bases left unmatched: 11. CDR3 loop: CASSFLRSTGVQETQYF. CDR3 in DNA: TGCGCCAGCAGCTTCCTCCGATCCACAGGGGTCCAAGAGACCCAGTACTTC. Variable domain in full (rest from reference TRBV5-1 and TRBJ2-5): KAGVTQTPRYLIKTRGQQVTLSCSPISGHRSVSWYQQTPGQGLQFLFEYFSETQRNKGNFPGRFSGRQFSNSRSEMNVSTLELGDSALYLCASSFLRSTGVQETQYFGPGTRLLVL.

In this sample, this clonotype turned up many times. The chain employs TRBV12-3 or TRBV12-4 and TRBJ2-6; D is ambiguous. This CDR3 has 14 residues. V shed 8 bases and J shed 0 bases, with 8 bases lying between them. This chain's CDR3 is CASQSPSGANVLTF. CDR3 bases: TGTGCCAGCCAGTCCCCCTCTGGGGCCAACGTCCTGACTTTC.

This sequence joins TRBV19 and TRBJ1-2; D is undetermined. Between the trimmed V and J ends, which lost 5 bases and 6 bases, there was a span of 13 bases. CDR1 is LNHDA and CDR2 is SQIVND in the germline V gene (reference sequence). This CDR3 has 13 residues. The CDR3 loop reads CASSETRHDGYTF. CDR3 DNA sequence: TGTGCCAGTAGTGAGACTCGGCACGATGGCTACACCTTC.

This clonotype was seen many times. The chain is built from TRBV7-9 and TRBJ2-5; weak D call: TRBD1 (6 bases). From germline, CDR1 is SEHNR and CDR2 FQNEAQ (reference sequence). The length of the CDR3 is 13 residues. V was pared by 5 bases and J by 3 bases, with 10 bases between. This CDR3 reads CASSRDNKETQYF. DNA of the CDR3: TGTGCCAGCAGCCGGGACAATAAAGAGACCCAGTACTTC.

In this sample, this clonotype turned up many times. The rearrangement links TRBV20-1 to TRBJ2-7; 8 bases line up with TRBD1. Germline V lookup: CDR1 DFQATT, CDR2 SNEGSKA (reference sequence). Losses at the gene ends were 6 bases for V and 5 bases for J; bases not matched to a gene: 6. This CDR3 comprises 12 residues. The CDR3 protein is CSALGQGHEQYF. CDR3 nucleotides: TGCAGTGCCTTAGGACAGGGCCACGAGCAGTACTTC.

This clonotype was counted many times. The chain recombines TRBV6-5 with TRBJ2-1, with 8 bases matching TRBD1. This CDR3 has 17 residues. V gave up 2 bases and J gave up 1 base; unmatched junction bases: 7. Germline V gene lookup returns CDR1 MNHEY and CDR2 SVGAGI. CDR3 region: CASSYPGTGMSYNEQFF. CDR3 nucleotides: TGTGCCAGCAGTTACCCAGGGACAGGCATGTCCTACAATGAGCAGTTCTTC.